One and the same sample provided the 32 T cell receptor beta chains below, sequenced in a study of blood T cell repertoires in COVID-19. This table comes from immunoSEQ multiplex PCR, and its TCRdb copy is limited to in-frame clones, with some not included. The sample consists of roughly 330,000 clones, 70% to 90% of them appearing once. Material: PBMCs or T cells enriched from blood (not recorded which). The receptors derive from a woman aged 30 to 39 who had recovered from COVID-19.

The chain couples TRBV5-6 to TRBJ1-1, with no clear D. The CDR3 extends over 15 amino acids. Looked up from germline, CDR1 is SGHDT and CDR2 is YYEEEE. V lost 2 bases and J 0 bases, leaving 11 bases between the germline ends. The CDR3 protein is CASSFVRKVNTEAFF. CDR3 coding DNA: TGTGCCAGCAGCTTTGTCAGGAAAGTGAACACTGAAGCTTTCTTT.

The chain couples TRBV6-5 to TRBJ1-2; D is perhaps TRBD1 (6 bases). The V end was cut by 7 bases, the J end by 7 bases, with 22 bases between. CDR1 is MNHEY, CDR2 SVGAGI, per germline. CDR3 length: 15 residues. The CDR3 loop reads CASTPGGGAYFGYTF. The DNA for the CDR3 is TGTGCCAGCACCCCGGGCGGGGGCGCTTATTTTGGCTACACCTTC.

Only one count was recorded for this clone. The V call is TRBV5-4, the J call TRBJ1-1, with a possible D match to TRBD1 (6 bases). The CDR3 sequence is 14 residues long. CDR1 is SGHNT and CDR2 is YYREEE in the germline V gene (reference sequence). The germline V and J ends were trimmed by 1 base and 6 bases, with 13 bases remaining between them. The CDR3 bases are TGTGCCAGCAGCTTGTCCAGGGGCGTACCTGAAGCTTTCTTT. This encodes CASSLSRGVPEAFF.

This chain links TRBV7-9 with TRBJ2-5; D call uncertain. CDR1 and CDR2 from the germline V gene are SEHNR and FQNEAQ (reference sequence). Trimming took off 6 bases at V and 4 bases at J, with 24 bases between the two ends. This CDR3 has 17 residues. The CDR3 DNA sequence: TGTGCCAGCAGTCCCACGTTGGGTGAGAGGCCCACAGAGACCCAGTACTTC. Residues: CASSPTLGERPTETQYF.

The CDR3 is CASSSYDDIIYGYTF. For the CDR3, the DNA is TGTGCCAGCAGCTCTTACGATGACATCATCTATGGCTACACCTTC. The gene calls are TRBV7-9 and TRBJ1-2, with unresolved D. V was pared by 4 bases and J by 4 bases, with 16 bases between. The germline gives CDR1 SEHNR, CDR2 FQNEAQ (reference sequence). The CDR3 covers 15 residues.

The V and J genes are TRBV27 and TRBJ1-5; TRBD1 agrees at 10 bases. J gave up 1 base and V 5 bases, and 5 bases lay outside the gene matches. This CDR3 spans 16 amino acids. The germline gives CDR1 MNHEY, CDR2 SMNVEV (reference sequence). CDR3 in DNA: TGTGCCAGCAGTCCCCGGGACAGGGGCAGCAATCAGCCCCAGCATTTT. It specifies CASSPRDRGSNQPQHF.

A single count supports this clone. The chain recombines TRBV14 with TRBJ2-3; 10 positions agree with TRBD2. Trimming at V came to 4 bases and at J to 2 bases, leaving 15 bases not matched to a gene. In germline, CDR1 is SGHDN, CDR2 FVKESK. The CDR3 runs 19 residues. The CDR3 DNA reads as TGTGCCAGCAGCCCCCCTGGGCTAGCGGGGGACGACCACACAGATACGCAGTATTTT. It is translated as CASSPPGLAGDDHTDTQYF.

The chain carries TRBV19 and TRBJ1-1, with 9 bases identical to TRBD1. CDR1 is LNHDA, CDR2 SQIVND, per germline (reference sequence). The CDR3 consists of 15 residues. V lost 6 bases and J lost 1; bases outside the gene matches: 6. The CDR3 sequence is CASRGDRVTNTEAFF. CDR3 DNA: TGTGCCAGTAGGGGGGACAGGGTAACGAACACTGAAGCTTTCTTT.

This rearrangement joins TRBV4-1 to TRBJ1-4, with unresolved D. Trimming cost V 3 bases and J 8 bases, with 13 bases left between them. The germline gives CDR1 MGHRA, CDR2 YSYEKL. The CDR3 loop spans 14 amino acids. As DNA, the CDR3 is TGCGCCAGCAGCCATGGGCCCCAAGCCGAAAAACTGTTTTTT. This codes for CASSHGPQAEKLFF.

V is TRBV5-1 and J is TRBJ1-3; D is perhaps TRBD1 (6 bases). Per germline, CDR1 SGHRS and CDR2 YFSETQ. V was clipped by 6 bases and J by 1 base, with 11 bases between them. CDR3 length: 14 amino acids. This CDR3 reads CASTDTGSGNTIYF. The CDR3 DNA is TGCGCCAGCACCGACACAGGGTCTGGAAACACCATATATTTT.

The chain combines TRBV5-1 with TRBJ2-2; 7 bases fit TRBD2. The germline V gene has CDR1 SGHRS and CDR2 YFSETQ. CDR3 length: 16 amino acids. After removal of 0 bases from V and 0 bases from J, the junction contained 2 bases not matched to a gene. The CDR3 nucleotides read TGCGCCAGCAGCTTGGAGGGACTATCGAACACCGGGGAGCTGTTTTTT. Translation gives CASSLEGLSNTGELFF.

The chain links TRBV27 to TRBJ1-4; a weak D match, TRBD1 (6 bases). The germline gives CDR1 MNHEY, CDR2 SMNVEV (reference sequence). This CDR3 contains 14 residues. V lost 6 bases and J 1 base, leaving 9 bases between the germline ends. CDR3 amino acids: CASSPRGTNEKLFF. CDR3 nucleotide sequence: TGTGCCAGCAGCCCCAGGGGAACTAATGAAAAACTGTTTTTT.

The rearrangement joins TRBV7-6 to TRBJ2-5, with TRBD2 as a possible D gene (6 bases). There are 15 residues in the CDR3. Trimming took off 4 bases at V and 0 bases at J, with 12 bases between the two ends. The germline V gene encodes CDR1 SGHVS and CDR2 FNYEAQ. DNA of the CDR3: TGTGCCAGCAGCTCGGGACTTCCGTACCAAGAGACCCAGTACTTC. It yields the protein CASSSGLPYQETQYF.

V usage is TRBV4-1 and J usage is TRBJ1-2; 9 nucleotides agree with TRBD1. Germline loops: CDR1 MGHRA, CDR2 YSYEKL. Losses at the gene ends were 4 bases for V and 6 bases for J; bases not matched to a gene: 6. CDR3 size: 14 residues. The CDR3 DNA reads TGCGCCAGCAGCCGAGACAGGGGGATAGATGGCTACACCTTC. Amino acid sequence: CASSRDRGIDGYTF.

The chain employs TRBV6-2 or TRBV6-3 and TRBJ1-1; D ambiguous. The germline gives CDR1 MNHEY, CDR2 SVGEGT. Deletions cut 2 bases from V and 3 bases from J, with 7 bases between. The CDR3 runs to 13 residues. CDR3 nucleotide sequence: TGTGCCAGCAGTTACGGCGGATACACTGAAGCTTTCTTT. This sequence encodes CASSYGGYTEAFF.

This clone was picked up a small number of times. This chain uses TRBV5-4 with TRBJ2-7; 11 bases agree with TRBD2. The J segment lost 3 bases and the V segment lost 4 bases, leaving 9 bases of the junction unmatched. The CDR3 consists of 16 residues. In germline, CDR1 is SGHNT, CDR2 YYREEE (reference sequence). Written as DNA, the CDR3 is TGTGCCAGCAGCCGACGACCTAGCGGGGGGAGCTACGAGCAGTACTTC. Translating gives CASSRRPSGGSYEQYF.

The rearrangement links TRBV14 to TRBJ1-2; tentatively, D is TRBD1 (5 bases). The CDR3 length is 13 residues. The germline V gene has CDR1 SGHDN and CDR2 FVKESK. V was shortened by 4 bases and J by 8 bases, with 14 bases between the two germline ends. This chain's CDR3 is CASSPSGGSGYTF. CDR3 bases: TGTGCCAGCAGCCCTAGCGGGGGGTCCGGCTACACCTTC.

This chain connects TRBV3-1 (or the pseudogene TRBV3-2) to TRBJ2-3, with 7 bases that match TRBD1. Germline V gene sequence: CDR1 LGHDT, CDR2 YNNKEL (reference sequence). V was clipped by 3 bases and J by 5 bases; unmatched bases: 5. CDR3 size: 14 residues. CDR3 in DNA: TGTGCCAGCAGCCAGAGAACAGGGGAAGATACGCAGTATTTT. This encodes CASSQRTGEDTQYF.

This clone was found a few times. The rearrangement joins TRBV7-2 to TRBJ2-3, with TRBD1 as a possible D gene (5 bases). There are 15 residues in the CDR3. The V end was cut by 3 bases, the J end by 1 base, with 11 bases between. The germline gives CDR1 SGHTA, CDR2 FQGNSA. CDR3 loop: CASSFRGMGTDTQYF. In DNA form, the CDR3 reads TGTGCCAGCAGCTTTAGGGGTATGGGCACAGATACGCAGTATTTT.

This clone was observed a handful of times. V and J are TRBV27 and TRBJ2-1; TRBD2 agrees at 7 bases. The CDR3 contains 16 residues. Trimming removed 4 bases from V and 1 base from J; junction bases left unmatched: 7. Germline CDR1 is MNHEY and CDR2 is SMNVEV (reference sequence). Written as DNA, the CDR3 is TGTGCCAGCAGTTCCTCCCGCGGGGGTTCCTACAATGAGCAGTTCTTC. It codes for CASSSSRGGSYNEQFF.

The V gene is TRBV7-3, the J gene TRBJ2-1, with D unresolved. CDR1 is SGHTA, CDR2 FQGTGA, per germline. The CDR3 is made up of 13 amino acids. V lost 5 bases, J lost 5 bases, and 10 bases lay in between. DNA for the CDR3: TGTGCCAGCAGCACATGGCCAAACAATGAGCAGTTCTTC. Translating it yields CASSTWPNNEQFF.

The rearrangement links TRBV29-1 to TRBJ1-1; 7 nucleotides agree with TRBD1. V was clipped by 5 bases and J by 8 bases; unmatched bases: 11. Germline V CDR1 and CDR2: SQVTM, ANQGSEA. This CDR3 spans 13 amino acids. CDR3 amino acids: CSVLRGLVGEAFF. DNA of the CDR3: TGCAGCGTTCTGAGGGGGCTAGTAGGGGAAGCTTTCTTT. The entire variable domain, with the rest obtained from reference TRBV29-1 and TRBJ1-1, is as follows: SAVISQKPSRDICQRGTSLTIQCQVDSQVTMMFWYRQQPGQSLTLIATANQGSEATYESGFVIDKFPISRPNLTFSTLTVSNMSPEDSSIYLCSVLRGLVGEAFFGQGTRLTVV.

For the CDR3, the DNA is TGTGCCTGTCAGGCAGGGGTTAATGAAAAACTGTTTTTT. It yields the protein CACQAGVNEKLFF. This chain links TRBV30 with TRBJ1-4; TRBD1 might be the D (6 bases). The CDR3 contains 13 residues. V dropped 6 bases and J dropped 4 bases, with 12 bases sitting between them. Germline V CDR1 and CDR2: GTSNPN, SVGIG (reference sequence).

This chain joins TRBV19 and TRBJ1-1, with D tentatively TRBD1 (6 bases). The length of the CDR3 is 14 residues. Looked up from germline, CDR1 is LNHDA and CDR2 is SQIVND (reference sequence). Trimming shortened V by 5 bases and J by 5 bases, and 15 bases separated the two germline ends. CDR3 coding DNA: TGTGCCAGTAGTCTTCAGGGGTTTGGGACTGAAGCTTTCTTT. Amino acid sequence: CASSLQGFGTEAFF.

The J gene is TRBJ1-2, the V gene TRBV2, with D perhaps matching TRBD1 (5 bases). CDR3 size: 12 residues. Germline CDR1 SNHLY, CDR2 FYNNEI. The ends were cut back, 6 bases at V and 7 bases at J, with 12 bases in the middle. The DNA of the CDR3 is TGTGCCAGCAGGGAGCCGGGGGGTGGCTACACCTTC. Translating it yields CASREPGGGYTF.

The chain combines TRBV4-1 with TRBJ2-1, with a weak D call TRBD2 (5 bases). Germline V lookup: CDR1 MGHRA, CDR2 YSYEKL. The CDR3 covers 16 residues. The ends were cut back, 1 base at V and 8 bases at J, with 18 bases in the middle. CDR3 DNA: TGCGCCAGCAGCCAAGGGGGTACGGTAGCGACCCATGAGCAGTTCTTC. Amino acids: CASSQGGTVATHEQFF.

The chain carries TRBV10-3 and TRBJ1-1, with a possible D match to TRBD1 (5 bases). The CDR3 totals 18 residues. V lost 7 bases, J lost 2 bases, and 26 bases lay in between. CDR1 is ENHRY, CDR2 SYGVKD, per germline. This chain's CDR3 is CAITNNPVVAGRNTEAFF. The DNA for the CDR3 is TGTGCCATCACCAACAATCCGGTGGTGGCAGGGCGAAACACTGAAGCTTTCTTT.

The gene calls are TRBV7-3 and TRBJ1-3; possibly TRBD1 for D (6 bases). Germline V lookup: CDR1 SGHTA, CDR2 FQGTGA. The length of the CDR3 is 17 residues. V was pared by 5 bases and J by 3 bases, with 20 bases between. CDR3 in DNA: TGTGCCAGCAGCCTCCGCGGGGGGCCATTAAGTGGAAACACCATATATTTT. The encoded protein is CASSLRGGPLSGNTIYF.

V usage is TRBV11-2 and J usage is TRBJ1-6, with D tentatively TRBD1 (5 bases). V lost 5 bases to trimming and J lost 10 bases, with 15 bases between them. CDR1 is SGHAT, CDR2 FQNNGV, per germline. The CDR3 sequence is 14 residues long. The CDR3 nucleotides are TGTGCCAGCAGCCTAGCTCTTGGGGGGTCACCCCTCCACTTT. It translates to CASSLALGGSPLHF.

The rearrangement uses TRBV6-5 and TRBJ2-3, with 8 positions matching TRBD1. Germline-derived CDR1 and CDR2 are MNHEY and SVGAGI. V dropped 4 bases and J dropped 1; count of bases not matched to a gene: 1. The CDR3 contains 14 residues. As DNA, the CDR3 is TGTGCCAGCAGTTCGGACAGGGGCACAGATACGCAGTATTTT. Its translation: CASSSDRGTDTQYF.

In DNA form, the CDR3 reads TGCGCCAGCAGCACGACAGGGAGCTCTTGGTATGGCTACACCTTC. This sequence encodes CASSTTGSSWYGYTF. The chain has TRBV5-1 and TRBJ1-2; 7 nucleotides align to TRBD1. The CDR3 has 15 residues. With V trimmed by 4 bases and J by 5 bases, 11 bases remained unmatched. In germline, CDR1 is SGHRS, CDR2 YFSETQ.

The chain joins TRBV2 to TRBJ2-2; 8 bases fit TRBD1. CDR3 size: 17 residues. CDR1 and CDR2 from the germline V gene are SNHLY and FYNNEI. The junction had 11 bases not matched to a gene; V was cut back by 6 bases and J by 2 bases. CDR3 DNA: TGTGCCAGCAGATTCGACAGGGGCACCCTTAACACCGGGGAGCTGTTTTTT. Translating gives CASRFDRGTLNTGELFF.